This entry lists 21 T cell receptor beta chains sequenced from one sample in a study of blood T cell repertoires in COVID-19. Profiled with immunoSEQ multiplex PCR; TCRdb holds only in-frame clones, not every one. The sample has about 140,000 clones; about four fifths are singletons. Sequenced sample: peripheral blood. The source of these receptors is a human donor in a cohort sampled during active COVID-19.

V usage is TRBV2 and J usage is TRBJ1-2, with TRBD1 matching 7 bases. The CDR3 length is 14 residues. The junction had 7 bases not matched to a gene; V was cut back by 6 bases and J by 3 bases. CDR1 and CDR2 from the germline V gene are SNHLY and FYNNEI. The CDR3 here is CASSGQETYYGYTF. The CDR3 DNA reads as TGTGCCAGCAGCGGACAGGAGACGTACTATGGCTACACCTTC. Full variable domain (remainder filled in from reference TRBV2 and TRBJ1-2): EPEVTQTPSHQVTQMGQEVILRCVPISNHLYFYWYRQILGQKVEFLVSFYNNEISEKSEIFDDQFSVERPDGSNFTLKIRSTKLEDSAMYFCASSGQETYYGYTFGSGTRLTVV.

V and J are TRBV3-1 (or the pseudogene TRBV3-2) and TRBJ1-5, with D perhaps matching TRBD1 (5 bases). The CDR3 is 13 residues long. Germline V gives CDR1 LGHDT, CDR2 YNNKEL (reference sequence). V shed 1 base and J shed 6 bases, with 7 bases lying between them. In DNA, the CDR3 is TGTGCCAGCAGCCAAGGGGGGGGTCAGCCCCAGCATTTT. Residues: CASSQGGGQPQHF.

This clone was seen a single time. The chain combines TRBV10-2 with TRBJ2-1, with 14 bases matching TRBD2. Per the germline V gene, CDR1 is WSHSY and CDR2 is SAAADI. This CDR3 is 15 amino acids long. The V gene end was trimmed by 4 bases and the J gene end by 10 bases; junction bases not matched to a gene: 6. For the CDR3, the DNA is TGCGCCAGCAGTGGCCTACGACTAGCGGGGGGGGAGCAGTTCTTC. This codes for CASSGLRLAGGEQFF.

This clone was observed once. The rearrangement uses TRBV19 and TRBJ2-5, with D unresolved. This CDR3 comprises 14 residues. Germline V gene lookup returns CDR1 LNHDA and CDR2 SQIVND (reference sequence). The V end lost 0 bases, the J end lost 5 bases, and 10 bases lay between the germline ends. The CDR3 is CASSIDPAMETQYF. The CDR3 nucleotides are TGTGCCAGTAGTATAGATCCAGCGATGGAGACCCAGTACTTC.

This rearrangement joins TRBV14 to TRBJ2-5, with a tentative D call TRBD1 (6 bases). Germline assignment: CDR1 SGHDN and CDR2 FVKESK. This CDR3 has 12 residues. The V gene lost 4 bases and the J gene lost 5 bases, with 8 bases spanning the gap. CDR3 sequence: CASSPGVETQYF. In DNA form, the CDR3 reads TGTGCCAGCAGCCCAGGGGTGGAGACCCAGTACTTC.

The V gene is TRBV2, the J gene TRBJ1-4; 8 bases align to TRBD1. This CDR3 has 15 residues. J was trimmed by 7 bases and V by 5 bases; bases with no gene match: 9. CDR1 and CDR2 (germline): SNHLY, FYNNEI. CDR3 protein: CASSPPDREGEKLFF. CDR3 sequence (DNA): TGTGCCAGCAGTCCCCCGGACAGGGAGGGTGAAAAACTGTTTTTT.

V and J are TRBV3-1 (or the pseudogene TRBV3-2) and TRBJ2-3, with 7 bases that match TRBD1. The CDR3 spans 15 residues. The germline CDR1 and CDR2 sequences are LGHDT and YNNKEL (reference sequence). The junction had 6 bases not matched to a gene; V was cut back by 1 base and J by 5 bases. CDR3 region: CASSQVGQLGDTQYF. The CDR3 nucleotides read TGTGCCAGCAGCCAAGTGGGACAGTTAGGAGATACGCAGTATTTT.

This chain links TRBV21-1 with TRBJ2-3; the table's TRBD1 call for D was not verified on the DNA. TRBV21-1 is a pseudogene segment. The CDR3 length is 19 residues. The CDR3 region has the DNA TGTGCCAGCAGCAAAGGCCCGACAGTTCGGTTTACGTACACAGATACGCAGTATTTT. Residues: CASSKGPTVRFTYTDTQYF.

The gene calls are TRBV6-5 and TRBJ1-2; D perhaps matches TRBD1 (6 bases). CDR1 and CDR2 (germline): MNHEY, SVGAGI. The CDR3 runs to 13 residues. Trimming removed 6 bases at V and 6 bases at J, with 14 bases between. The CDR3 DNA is TGTGCCAGCAGAGAGCACAGGGCCGATGGCTACACCTTC. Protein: CASREHRADGYTF.

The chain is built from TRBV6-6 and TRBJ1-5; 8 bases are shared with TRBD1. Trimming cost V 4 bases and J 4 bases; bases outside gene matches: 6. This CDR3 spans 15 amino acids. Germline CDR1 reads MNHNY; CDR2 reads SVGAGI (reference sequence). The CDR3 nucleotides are TGTGCCAGCAGTTTTGGACAGGGTGGAAATCAGCCCCAGCATTTT. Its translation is CASSFGQGGNQPQHF.

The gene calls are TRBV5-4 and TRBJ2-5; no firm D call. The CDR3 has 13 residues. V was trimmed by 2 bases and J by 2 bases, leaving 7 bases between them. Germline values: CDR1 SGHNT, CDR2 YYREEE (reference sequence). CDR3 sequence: CASSFQIQETQYF. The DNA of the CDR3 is TGTGCCAGCAGCTTTCAGATACAAGAGACCCAGTACTTC.

The CDR3 sequence: CASSHDIGAGYGYTF. In nucleotides, the CDR3 is TGTGCCAGCAGCCACGATATAGGGGCCGGCTATGGCTACACCTTC. V and J are TRBV4-2 and TRBJ1-2, with a tentative D call TRBD1 (5 bases). The CDR3 runs to 15 residues. The V and J ends lost 3 bases and 4 bases respectively, with 15 bases between them. Germline values: CDR1 LGHNA, CDR2 YNFKEQ.

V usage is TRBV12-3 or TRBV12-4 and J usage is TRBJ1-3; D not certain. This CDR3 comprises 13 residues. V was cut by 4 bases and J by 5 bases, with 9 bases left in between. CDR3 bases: TGTGCCAGCAGTTCCCAAACACGAAACACCATATATTTT. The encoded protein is CASSSQTRNTIYF.

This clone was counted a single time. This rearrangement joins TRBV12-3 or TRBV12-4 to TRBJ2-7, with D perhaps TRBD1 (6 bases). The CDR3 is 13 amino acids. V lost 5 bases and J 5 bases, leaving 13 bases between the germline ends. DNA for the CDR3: TGTGCCAGCAGTCGCGACAGGTCTGACGAGCAGTACTTC. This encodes CASSRDRSDEQYF.

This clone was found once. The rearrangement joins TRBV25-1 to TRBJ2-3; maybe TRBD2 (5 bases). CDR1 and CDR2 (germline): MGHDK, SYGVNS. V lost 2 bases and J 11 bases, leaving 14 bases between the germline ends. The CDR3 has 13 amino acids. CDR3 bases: TGTGCCAGCAGTGAACGGGAAGTAGGTCGGCAGTATTTT. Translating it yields CASSEREVGRQYF.

This chain's CDR3 is CASRDRVADQPQHF. The CDR3 coding sequence is TGTGCCAGCCGGGACAGGGTTGCGGATCAGCCCCAGCATTTT. The chain couples TRBV10-3 to TRBJ1-5; 9 bases map to TRBD1. CDR3 size: 14 residues. The germline V gene encodes CDR1 ENHRY and CDR2 SYGVKD. V dropped 10 bases and J dropped 5; count of bases not matched to a gene: 9.

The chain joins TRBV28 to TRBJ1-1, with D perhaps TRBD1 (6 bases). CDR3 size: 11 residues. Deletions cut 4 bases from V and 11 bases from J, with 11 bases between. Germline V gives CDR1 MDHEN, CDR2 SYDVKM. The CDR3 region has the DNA TGTGCCAGCAGTTATACAGGGTTGGCTTTCTTT. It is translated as CASSYTGLAFF.

This CDR3 is CASSPRSWSNQPQHF. The CDR3 nucleotides read TGTGCCAGCAGCCCCAGGTCGTGGAGCAATCAGCCCCAGCATTTT. This sequence joins TRBV7-2 and TRBJ1-5; D not certain. Trimming left V 5 bases short and J 1 base short, with 12 bases between. Germline CDR1 and CDR2: SGHTA and FQGNSA. The CDR3 sequence is 15 residues long.

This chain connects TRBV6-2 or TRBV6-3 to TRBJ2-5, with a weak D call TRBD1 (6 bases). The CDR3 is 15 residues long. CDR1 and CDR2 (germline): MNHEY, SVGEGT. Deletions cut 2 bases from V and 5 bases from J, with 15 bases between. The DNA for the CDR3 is TGTGCCAGCAGTTACGGTCAGGGGTTATTGGAGACCCAGTACTTC. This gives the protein CASSYGQGLLETQYF.

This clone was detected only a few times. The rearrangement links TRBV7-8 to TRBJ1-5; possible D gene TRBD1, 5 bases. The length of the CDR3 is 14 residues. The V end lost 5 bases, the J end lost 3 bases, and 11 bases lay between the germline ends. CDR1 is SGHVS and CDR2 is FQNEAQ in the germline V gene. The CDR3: CASSLAGTNQPQHF. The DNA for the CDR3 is TGTGCCAGCAGCCTCGCGGGGACCAATCAGCCCCAGCATTTT.

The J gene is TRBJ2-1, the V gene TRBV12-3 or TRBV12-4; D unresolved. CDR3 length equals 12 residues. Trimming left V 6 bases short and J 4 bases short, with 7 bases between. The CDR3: CASSPFYNEQFF. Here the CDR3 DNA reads TGTGCCAGCAGCCCTTTTTACAATGAGCAGTTCTTC.